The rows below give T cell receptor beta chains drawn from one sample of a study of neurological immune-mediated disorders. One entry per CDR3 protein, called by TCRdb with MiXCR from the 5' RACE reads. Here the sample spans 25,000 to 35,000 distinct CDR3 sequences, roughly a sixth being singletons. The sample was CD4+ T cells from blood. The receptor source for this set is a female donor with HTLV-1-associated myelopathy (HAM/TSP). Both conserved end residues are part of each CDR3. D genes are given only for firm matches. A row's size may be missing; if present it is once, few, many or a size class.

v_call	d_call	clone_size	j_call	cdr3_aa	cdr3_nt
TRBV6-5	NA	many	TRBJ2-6	CASSYAGAAGANVLTF	TGTGCCAGCAGTTACGCGGGGGCAGCGGGGGCCAACGTCCTGACTTTC
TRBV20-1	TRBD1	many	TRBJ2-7	CSARDVGQGSYEQYF	TGCAGTGCTAGAGATGTGGGACAGGGATCCTACGAGCAGTACTTC
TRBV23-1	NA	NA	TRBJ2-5	CASSQSKGSGSPF	TGCGCCAGCAGTCAATCGAAAGGCAGTGGTTCACCTTTC
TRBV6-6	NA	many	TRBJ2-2	CASSPRVSRVNTGELFF	TGTGCCAGCAGCCCTAGGGTTTCGCGGGTGAACACCGGGGAGCTGTTTTTT
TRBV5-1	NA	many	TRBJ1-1	CASSSMGRPGAEAFF	TGCGCCAGCAGTTCGATGGGACGTCCGGGGGCTGAAGCTTTCTTT
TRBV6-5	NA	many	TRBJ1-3	CASSQGISGNTIYF	TGTGCCAGCAGCCAGGGTATCTCTGGAAACACCATATATTTT
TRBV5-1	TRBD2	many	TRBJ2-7	CASSGVAGGSREQYF	TGCGCCAGCAGCGGAGTAGCGGGGGGGTCTCGGGAGCAGTACTTC
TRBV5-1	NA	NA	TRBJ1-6	CASSVGGTAGSPLHF	TGCGCCAGCAGCGTGGGAGGGACGGCGGGCTCACCCCTCCACTTT
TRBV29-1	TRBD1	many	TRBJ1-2	CSVATGAYGYTF	TGCAGCGTTGCCACAGGGGCCTATGGCTACACCTTC
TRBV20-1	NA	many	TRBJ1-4	CSASSGEKLFF	TGCAGTGCTAGTTCCGGGGAAAAACTGTTTTTT
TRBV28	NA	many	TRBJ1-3	CASSFTQFFRPRPENTIYF	TGTGCCAGCAGTTTTACTCAATTTTTCAGACCACGGCCCGAAAACACCATATATTTT
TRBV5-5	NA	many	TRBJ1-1	CASSLLDGGTEAFF	TGTGCCAGCAGCTTGTTGGACGGGGGCACTGAAGCTTTCTTT
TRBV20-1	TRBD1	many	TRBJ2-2	CSARDQQGFWTGELFF	TGCAGTGCTAGAGACCAACAGGGGTTTTGGACCGGGGAGCTGTTTTTT
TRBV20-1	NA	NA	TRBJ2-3	CSALTWTGPDTQYF	TGCAGTGCGCTTACCTGGACTGGCCCGGATACGCAGTATTTT
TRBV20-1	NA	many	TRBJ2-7	CSARVSATYEQYF	TGCAGTGCTAGAGTATCCGCAACCTACGAGCAGTACTTC
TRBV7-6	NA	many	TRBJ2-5	CASTLGETQYF	TGTGCCAGCACACTCGGAGAGACCCAGTACTTC
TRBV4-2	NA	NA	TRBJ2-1	CASSQDPSNEKFF	TGTGCCAGCAGCCAAGACCCTAGTAATGAGAAGTTCTTC
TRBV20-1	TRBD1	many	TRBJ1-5	CSAGDRGLPQHF	TGCAGTGCTGGGGACAGGGGGCTGCCCCAGCATTTT
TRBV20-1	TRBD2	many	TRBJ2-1	CSARGVMSGERDNEQFF	TGCAGTGCTAGAGGAGTGATGAGCGGGGAACGGGACAATGAGCAGTTCTTC
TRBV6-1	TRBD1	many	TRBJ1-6	CASTSRDRGDNSPLHF	TGTGCCAGCACCTCCCGGGACAGGGGAGATAATTCACCCCTCCACTTT
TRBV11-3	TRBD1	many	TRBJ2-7	CASSLGQGLTYEQYF	TGTGCCAGCAGCCTGGGACAGGGGTTAACCTACGAGCAGTACTTC
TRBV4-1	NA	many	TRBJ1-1	CASSLWGGNTEAFF	TGCGCCAGCAGCCTTTGGGGGGGAAACACTGAAGCTTTCTTT
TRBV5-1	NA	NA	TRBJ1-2	CASSTPGDDGYTF	TGCGCCAGCAGCACCCCAGGGGACGATGGCTACACCTTC
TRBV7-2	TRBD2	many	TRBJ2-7	CASSLSGGAGEQYF	TGTGCCAGCAGCTTGAGCGGGGGGGCGGGAGAGCAGTACTTC
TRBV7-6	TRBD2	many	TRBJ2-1	CASSLHPGTSGGYNEQFF	TGTGCCAGCAGCTTACACCCCGGGACTAGCGGGGGGTACAATGAGCAGTTCTTC
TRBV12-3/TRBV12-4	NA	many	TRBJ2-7	CARQGGSADLSYEQYF	TGTGCCAGACAAGGGGGGAGCGCAGACCTTTCCTACGAGCAGTACTTC
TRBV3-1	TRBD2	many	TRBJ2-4	CASSGTSGSDIQYF	TGTGCCAGCAGCGGGACTAGCGGGAGTGACATTCAGTACTTC
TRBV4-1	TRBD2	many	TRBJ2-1	CASSQEVGRDYNEQFF	TGCGCCAGCAGCCAAGAGGTCGGGAGGGACTACAATGAGCAGTTCTTC
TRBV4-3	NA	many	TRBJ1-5	CASSQELQGQPQHF	TGCGCCAGCAGCCAAGAATTACAGGGTCAGCCCCAGCATTTT
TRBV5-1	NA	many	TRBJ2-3	CASFEGSSTDTQYF	TGCGCCAGCTTTGAGGGCTCTAGCACAGATACGCAGTATTTT
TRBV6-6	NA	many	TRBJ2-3	CASSDLGGPSTDTQYF	TGTGCCAGCAGCGACCTGGGTGGCCCTAGCACAGATACGCAGTATTTT
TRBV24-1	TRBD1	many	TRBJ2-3	CAISPGTGYSDTQYF	TGTGCCATCAGCCCCGGGACAGGGTATTCGGATACGCAGTATTTT
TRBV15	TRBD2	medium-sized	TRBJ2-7	CATSTGTSVDEQYF	TGTGCCACCAGCACGGGGACTAGCGTCGACGAGCAGTACTTC
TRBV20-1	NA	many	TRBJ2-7	CSARDSKSLYEQYF	TGCAGTGCTAGAGATTCGAAGTCCCTCTACGAGCAGTACTTC
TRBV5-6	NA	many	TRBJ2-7	CASSLKQAVSYEQYF	TGTGCCAGCAGCTTGAAGCAGGCCGTCTCCTACGAGCAGTACTTC
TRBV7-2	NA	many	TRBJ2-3	CASSLWNLRADTQYF	TGTGCCAGCAGCTTATGGAATTTGAGGGCAGATACGCAGTATTTT
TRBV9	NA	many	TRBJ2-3	CASSAPRVDTDTQYF	TGTGCCAGCAGCGCCCCGCGGGTAGACACAGATACGCAGTATTTT
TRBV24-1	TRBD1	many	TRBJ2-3	CATSESGTGNTDTQYF	TGTGCCACCAGTGAATCCGGGACAGGGAATACAGATACGCAGTATTTT
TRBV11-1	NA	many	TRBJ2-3	CASSLGQADTQYF	TGTGCCAGCAGCTTGGGACAAGCCGATACGCAGTATTTT
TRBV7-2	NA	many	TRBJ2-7	CASSLNPPSATVSYEQYF	TGTGCCAGCAGCCTCAACCCCCCATCCGCGACAGTATCCTACGAGCAGTACTTC
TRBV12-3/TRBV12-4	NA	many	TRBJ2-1	CASNGEASEQFF	TGTGCCAGCAATGGGGAGGCAAGTGAGCAGTTCTTC
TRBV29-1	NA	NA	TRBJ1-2	CSVEGQGYGYTF	TGCAGCGTTGAAGGGCAGGGCTATGGCTACACCTTC
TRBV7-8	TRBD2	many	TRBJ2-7	CASRGGSGLSYEQYF	TGTGCCAGCAGGGGGGGTAGCGGGTTGTCCTACGAGCAGTACTTC
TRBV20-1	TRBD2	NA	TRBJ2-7	CSSSGLASPYEQYF	TGCAGCAGTTCGGGACTAGCGTCCCCCTACGAGCAGTACTTC
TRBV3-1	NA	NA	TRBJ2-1	CASRSSVGGPGNEQFF	TGTGCCAGCAGATCCAGTGTAGGGGGGCCCGGGAATGAGCAGTTCTTC
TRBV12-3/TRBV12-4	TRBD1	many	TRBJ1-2	CASFRDREYGYTF	TGTGCCAGCTTCCGGGACAGGGAATATGGCTACACCTTC
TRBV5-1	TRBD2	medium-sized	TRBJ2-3	CASSPRGGTDTQYF	TGCGCCAGCAGCCCGCGGGGGGGTACAGATACGCAGTATTTT
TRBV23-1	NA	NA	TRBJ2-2	CASSPGDNSNTGELFF	TGCGCCAGCAGTCCAGGGGACAACTCGAACACCGGGGAGCTGTTTTTT
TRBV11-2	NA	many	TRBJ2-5	CASGSRGQETQYF	TGTGCCAGCGGGTCAAGGGGGCAAGAGACCCAGTACTTC
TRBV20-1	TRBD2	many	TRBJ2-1	CSARDALGLAGANEQFF	TGCAGTGCTAGAGATGCTTTGGGGCTAGCGGGAGCCAATGAGCAGTTCTTC
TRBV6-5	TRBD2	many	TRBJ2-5	CASSYQGTSGTSGTQYF	TGTGCCAGCAGTTACCAGGGGACTAGCGGGACCTCGGGGACCCAGTACTTC
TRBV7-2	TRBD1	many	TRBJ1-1	CASSRRTGGLDTEAFF	TGTGCCAGCAGCAGACGGACAGGGGGCTTGGACACTGAAGCTTTCTTT
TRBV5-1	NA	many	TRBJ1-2	CASSLGQGGDGYTF	TGCGCCAGCAGCTTGGGTCAGGGTGGGGATGGCTACACCTTC